Sequencing of this T cell receptor beta chain was carried out in a study of blood T cells in healthy people across ages. This CDR3 is 15 amino acids long. A second PCR of roughly 7 to 11 cycles used a sample-barcoded 5' primer and a J-beta primer mix. TCRdb fed the 5' RACE reads into MiXCR, producing one record per CDR3 protein. The sample carries 780,000 or so distinct CDR3 sequences, about 55% recorded once. No fewer than 5.5 micrograms of total RNA were isolated from every sample. The origin of this receptor is a man older than 75 in good health. The gene calls are TRBV21-1 and TRBJ1-1; the table's TRBD1 call for D was not verified on the DNA. TRBV21-1 is tagged as a pseudogene. Source material: blood. This chain's CDR3 is CAPPLDRIGNTEAFF. The CDR3 DNA follows: TGTGCCCCCCCCTTAGACAGAATCGGGAACACTGAAGCTTTCTTT.